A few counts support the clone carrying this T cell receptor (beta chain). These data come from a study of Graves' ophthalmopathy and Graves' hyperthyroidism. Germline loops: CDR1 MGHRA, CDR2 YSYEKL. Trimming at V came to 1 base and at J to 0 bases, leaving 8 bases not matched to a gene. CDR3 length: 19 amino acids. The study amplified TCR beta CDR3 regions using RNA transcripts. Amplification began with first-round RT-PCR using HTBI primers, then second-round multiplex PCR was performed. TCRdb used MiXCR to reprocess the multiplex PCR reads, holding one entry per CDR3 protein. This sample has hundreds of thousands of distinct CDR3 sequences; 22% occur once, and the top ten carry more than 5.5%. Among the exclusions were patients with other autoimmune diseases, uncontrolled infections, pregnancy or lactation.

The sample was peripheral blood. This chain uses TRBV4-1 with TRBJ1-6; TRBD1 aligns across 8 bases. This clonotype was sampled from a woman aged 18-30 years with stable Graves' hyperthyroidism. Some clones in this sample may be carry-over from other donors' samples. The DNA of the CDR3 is TGCGCCAGCAGCCAAGTTCCCAGGGACAGGAGCTCCTATAATTCACCCCTCCACTTT. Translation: CASSQVPRDRSSYNSPLHF.